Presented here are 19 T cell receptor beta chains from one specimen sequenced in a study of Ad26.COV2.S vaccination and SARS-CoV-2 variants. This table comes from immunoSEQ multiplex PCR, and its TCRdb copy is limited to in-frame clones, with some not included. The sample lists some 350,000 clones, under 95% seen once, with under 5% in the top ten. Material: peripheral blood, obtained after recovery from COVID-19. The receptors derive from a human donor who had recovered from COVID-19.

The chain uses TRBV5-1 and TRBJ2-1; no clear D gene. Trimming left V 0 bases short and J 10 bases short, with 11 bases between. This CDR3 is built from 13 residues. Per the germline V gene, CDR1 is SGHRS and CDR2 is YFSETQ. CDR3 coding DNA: TGCGCCAGCAGCTTGGGGGCTGGGAACGAGCAGTTCTTC. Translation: CASSLGAGNEQFF. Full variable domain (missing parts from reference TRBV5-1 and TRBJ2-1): KAGVTQTPRYLIKTRGQQVTLSCSPISGHRSVSWYQQTPGQGLQFLFEYFSETQRNKGNFPGRFSGRQFSNSRSEMNVSTLELGDSALYLCASSLGAGNEQFFGPGTRLTVL.

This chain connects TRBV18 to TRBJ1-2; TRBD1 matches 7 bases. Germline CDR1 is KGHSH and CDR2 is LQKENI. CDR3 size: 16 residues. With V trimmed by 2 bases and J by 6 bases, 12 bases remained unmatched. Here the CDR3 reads CASSPKRDSKLHGYTF. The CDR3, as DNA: TGTGCCAGCTCACCAAAACGGGACAGTAAGCTTCATGGCTACACCTTC.

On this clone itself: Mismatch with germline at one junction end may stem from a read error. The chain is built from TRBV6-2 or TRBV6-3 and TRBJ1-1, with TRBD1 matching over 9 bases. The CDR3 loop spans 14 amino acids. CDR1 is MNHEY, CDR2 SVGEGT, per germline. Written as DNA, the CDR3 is TGTGCCAGCAATTACAGGGGGCGCCACACTGAAGCTTTCTTT. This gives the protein CASNYRGRHTEAFF.

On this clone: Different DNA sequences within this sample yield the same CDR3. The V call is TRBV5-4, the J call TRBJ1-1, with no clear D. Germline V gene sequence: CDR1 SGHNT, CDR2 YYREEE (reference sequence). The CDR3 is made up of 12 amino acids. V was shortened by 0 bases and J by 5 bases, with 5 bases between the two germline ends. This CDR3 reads CASSLGRTEAFF. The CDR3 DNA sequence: TGTGCCAGCAGCTTGGGGCGGACTGAAGCTTTCTTT.

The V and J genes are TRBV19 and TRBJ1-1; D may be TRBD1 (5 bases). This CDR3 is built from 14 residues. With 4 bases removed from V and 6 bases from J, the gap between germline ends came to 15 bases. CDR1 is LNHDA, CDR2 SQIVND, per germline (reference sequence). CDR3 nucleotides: TGTGCCAGTAGTACCCGACAGCCACGGGCTGAAGCTTTCTTT. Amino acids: CASSTRQPRAEAFF.

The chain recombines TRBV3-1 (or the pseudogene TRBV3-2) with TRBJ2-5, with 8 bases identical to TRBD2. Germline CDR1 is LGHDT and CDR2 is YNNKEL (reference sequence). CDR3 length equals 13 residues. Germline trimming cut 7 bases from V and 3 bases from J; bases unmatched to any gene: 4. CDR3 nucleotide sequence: TGTGCCAGCATAACTAGCGGAGAAGAGACCCAGTACTTC. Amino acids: CASITSGEETQYF.

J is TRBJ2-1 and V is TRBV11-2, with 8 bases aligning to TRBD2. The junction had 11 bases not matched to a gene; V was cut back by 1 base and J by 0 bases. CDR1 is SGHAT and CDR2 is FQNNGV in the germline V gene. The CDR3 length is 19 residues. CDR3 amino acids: CASSLVGTPGGGSYNEQFF. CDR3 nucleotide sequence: TGTGCCAGCAGCTTAGTGGGGACCCCGGGAGGGGGCTCCTACAATGAGCAGTTCTTC.

The CDR3 sequence is CASSPTGGRYEQYF. The CDR3 DNA reads as TGTGCCAGCAGTCCTACAGGGGGCAGGTACGAGCAGTACTTC. The chain carries TRBV27 and TRBJ2-7; 9 bases are a match to TRBD1. V lost 5 bases to trimming and J lost 4 bases; unmatched junction nucleotides: 6. CDR1 and CDR2 from the germline V gene are MNHEY and SMNVEV (reference sequence). This CDR3 is 14 amino acids long.

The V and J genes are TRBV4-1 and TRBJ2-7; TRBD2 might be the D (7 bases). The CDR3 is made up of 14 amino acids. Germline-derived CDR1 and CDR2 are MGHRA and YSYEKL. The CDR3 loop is CPPSPLGGPYEQYF. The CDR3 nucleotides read TGCCCCCCCAGCCCCCTGGGGGGGCCCTACGAGCAGTACTTC.

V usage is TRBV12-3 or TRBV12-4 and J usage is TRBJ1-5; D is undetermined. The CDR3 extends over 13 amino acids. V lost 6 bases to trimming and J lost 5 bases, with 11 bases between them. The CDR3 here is CASRNKLYQPQHF. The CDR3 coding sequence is TGTGCCAGCAGGAACAAGTTATATCAGCCCCAGCATTTT.

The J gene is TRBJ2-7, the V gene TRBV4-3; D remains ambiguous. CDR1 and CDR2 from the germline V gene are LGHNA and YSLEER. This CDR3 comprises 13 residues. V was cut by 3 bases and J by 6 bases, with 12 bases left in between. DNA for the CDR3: TGCGCCAGCAGCCAGGGGTCCCTTGGCGAGCAGTACTTC. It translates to CASSQGSLGEQYF.

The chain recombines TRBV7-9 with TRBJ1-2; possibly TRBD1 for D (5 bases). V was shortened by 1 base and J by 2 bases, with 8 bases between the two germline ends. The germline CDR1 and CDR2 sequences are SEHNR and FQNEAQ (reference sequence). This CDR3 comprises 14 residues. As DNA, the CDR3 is TGTGCCAGCAGCTTAGTCGGGACCAACTATGGCTACACCTTC. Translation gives CASSLVGTNYGYTF.

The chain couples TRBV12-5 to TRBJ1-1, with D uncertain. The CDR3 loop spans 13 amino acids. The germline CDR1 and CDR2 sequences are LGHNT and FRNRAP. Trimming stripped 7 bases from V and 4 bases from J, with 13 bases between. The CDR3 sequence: CASAPTWATEAFF. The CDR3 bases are TGTGCTAGTGCTCCTACATGGGCCACTGAAGCTTTCTTT.

CDR3: CASSLDRGPGGNTIYF. CDR3 DNA sequence: TGTGCCAGCAGCTTAGACAGGGGGCCAGGTGGAAACACCATATATTTT. This chain joins TRBV7-2 and TRBJ1-3, with 9 nucleotides matching TRBD1. Trimming cost V 1 base and J 3 bases; bases outside gene matches: 4. CDR1 is SGHTA and CDR2 is FQGNSA in the germline V gene. This CDR3 region has 16 residues.

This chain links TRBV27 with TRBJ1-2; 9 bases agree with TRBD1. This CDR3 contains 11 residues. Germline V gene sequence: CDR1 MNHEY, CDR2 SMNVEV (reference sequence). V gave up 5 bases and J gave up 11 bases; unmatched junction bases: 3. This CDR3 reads CASSRGQGYTF. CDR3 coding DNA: TGTGCCAGCAGTCGTGGACAGGGGTACACCTTC.

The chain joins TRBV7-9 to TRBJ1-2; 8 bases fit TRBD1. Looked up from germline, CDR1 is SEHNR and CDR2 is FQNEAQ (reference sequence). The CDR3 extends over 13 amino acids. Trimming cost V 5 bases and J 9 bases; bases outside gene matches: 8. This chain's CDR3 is CASSPGDRLSYTF. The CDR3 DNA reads TGTGCCAGCAGCCCCGGGGACAGGTTAAGCTACACCTTC.

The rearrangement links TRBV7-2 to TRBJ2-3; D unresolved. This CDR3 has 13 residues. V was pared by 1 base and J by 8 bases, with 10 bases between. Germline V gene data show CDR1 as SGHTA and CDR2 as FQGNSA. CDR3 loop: CASSLEPFTTQYF. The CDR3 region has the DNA TGTGCCAGCAGCTTAGAGCCTTTTACTACGCAGTATTTT.

The CDR3 region is CASSGREVGNQPQHF. CDR3 DNA sequence: TGTGCCAGCAGTGGGAGGGAGGTCGGCAATCAGCCCCAGCATTTT. The chain uses TRBV2 and TRBJ1-5; D ambiguous. Germline CDR1 SNHLY, CDR2 FYNNEI. This CDR3 contains 15 residues. V gave up 4 bases and J gave up 2 bases, with 12 bases separating them. Full variable domain (remainder filled in from reference TRBV2 and TRBJ1-5): EPEVTQTPSHQVTQMGQEVILRCVPISNHLYFYWYRQILGQKVEFLVSFYNNEISEKSEIFDDQFSVERPDGSNFTLKIRSTKLEDSAMYFCASSGREVGNQPQHFGDGTRLSIL.

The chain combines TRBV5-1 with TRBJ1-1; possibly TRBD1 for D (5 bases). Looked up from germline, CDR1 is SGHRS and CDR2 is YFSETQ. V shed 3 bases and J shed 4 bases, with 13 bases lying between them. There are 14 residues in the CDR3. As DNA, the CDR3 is TGCGCCAGCAGCTCCGGGACGCCGAGCACTGAAGCTTTCTTT. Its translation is CASSSGTPSTEAFF.